Included here is one T cell receptor (beta chain) sequence, with context. As yet, its antigen is unknown. This sample is drawn from a study of read filtering for tumor transcriptome and immune sequencing. Study-level background: RNA-seq yielded only roughly 75 to 1,300 TCR reads, IR-seq about 4 to 10.27 million. The study's findings and limits: Roughly 80% of IR-seq clonotypes had one read, totaling about 3.5% of reads; RNA-seq: 74.6% and 44.6%.

Germline CDR1 reads SGHRS; CDR2 reads YFSETQ. V trimming: 2 bases; J trimming: 2 bases; junction bases outside the gene matches: 4. The CDR3 is made up of 15 amino acids. From 300 to 450 ng of RNA, a library with molecular barcoded alpha/delta and beta/gamma adaptors was made. TCRdb independently ran MiXCR on the reads; one entry per CDR3 protein. The table lists about 62,000 distinct CDR3 sequences, 15% to 20% of them singletons. The receptor was derived from a donor aged 40 or over with multiple myeloma. The chain employs TRBV5-1 and TRBJ2-5, with TRBD2 identical over 9 bases. Sequencing used a population of CD138-negative cells sorted from bone marrow. The CDR3 DNA is TGCGCCAGCAGCTTCGAGGCGGGGGGGCAAGAGACCCAGTACTTC. It is translated as CASSFEAGGQETQYF.